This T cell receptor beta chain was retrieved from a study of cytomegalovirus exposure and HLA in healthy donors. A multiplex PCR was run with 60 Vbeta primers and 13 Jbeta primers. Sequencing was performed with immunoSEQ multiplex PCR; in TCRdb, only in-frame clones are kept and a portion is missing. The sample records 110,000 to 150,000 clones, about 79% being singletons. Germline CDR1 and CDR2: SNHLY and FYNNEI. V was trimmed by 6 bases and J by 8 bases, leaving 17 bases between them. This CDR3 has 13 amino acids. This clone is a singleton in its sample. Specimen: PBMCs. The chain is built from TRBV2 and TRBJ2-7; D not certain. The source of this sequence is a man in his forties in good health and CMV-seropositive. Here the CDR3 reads CASRKAFTEKQYF. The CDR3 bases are TGTGCCAGCAGGAAGGCATTCACAGAGAAGCAGTACTTC.